Here is one T cell receptor (beta chain) with its context. Its antigen is still unknown. This sample was included in a study of CXCR3-negative and CXCR3-positive naive CD8 T cells. Germline V lookup: CDR1 LNHDA, CDR2 SQIVND (reference sequence). This CDR3 is 14 amino acids long. General study findings and limits: Hydrophobicity was higher for TRB CDR3s found in CXCR3-positive naive cells than in CXCR3-negative naive cells.

UMI-labeled 5' RACE yielded the TRB cDNA libraries. From its re-call of the 5' RACE reads, TCRdb lists each CDR3 protein once, without DNA. The sample's table shows approximately 89,000 distinct CDR3 sequences. This clonotype was obtained from a human donor in good health. Some clones in this sample may be carry-over from other donors' samples. The chain carries TRBV19 and TRBJ2-2; TCRdb proposes TRBD2, but this gene call is untestable without DNA. Sequenced: naive CXCR3+ CD8+ T cells from blood. The subset: CD45RO-CCR7+CD27+CD95- naive CD8+ T cells expressing CXCR3 (TNR3+). The CDR3 reads CASTMRGVTGELFF.